These 11 T cell receptor beta chains originate from one sample sequenced in a study of blood T cell repertoires in COVID-19. Profiling relied on immunoSEQ multiplex PCR, and the TCRdb table lists in-frame clones only, not all of them. The table shows around 250,000 clones, with 80% to 90% occurring only once. Sequencing input: PBMCs or T cells enriched from blood (not recorded which). The source is a woman aged 40-49 years who had been exposed to COVID-19.

The V call is TRBV2, the J call TRBJ2-3; 13 nucleotides align to TRBD2. Germline V CDR1 and CDR2: SNHLY, FYNNEI. The CDR3 has 16 amino acids. V shed 7 bases, J shed 2 bases, and the junction held 6 bases outside the gene matches. The CDR3 region has the DNA TGTGCCAGCAACGCCGGGACTAGCGGGGCCACAGATACGCAGTATTTT. As protein: CASNAGTSGATDTQYF.

The chain is built from TRBV13 and TRBJ1-6; tentative D call: TRBD1 (5 bases). This CDR3 is built from 15 residues. CDR1 and CDR2 from the germline V gene are PRHDT and FYEKMQ (reference sequence). Between the trimmed V and J ends, which lost 0 bases and 3 bases, there was a span of 6 bases. DNA for the CDR3: TGTGCCAGCAGCTTAGGGACAGACTATAATTCACCCCTCCACTTT. Translating gives CASSLGTDYNSPLHF.

The chain employs TRBV15 and TRBJ1-3; tentative D call: TRBD1 (6 bases). This CDR3 region has 15 residues. Germline V gene sequence: CDR1 LNHNV, CDR2 YYDKDF (reference sequence). V gave up 3 bases and J gave up 3 bases, with 12 bases separating them. This CDR3 is CATSSGGMVGNTIYF. In DNA, the CDR3 is TGTGCCACCAGCAGTGGGGGCATGGTTGGAAACACCATATATTTT. Together with reference TRBV15 and TRBJ1-3, the CDR3 gives the full variable domain: DAMVIQNPRYQVTQFGKPVTLSCSQTLNHNVMYWYQQKSSQAPKLLFHYYDKDFNNEADTPDNFQSRRPNTSFCFLDIRSPGLGDTAMYLCATSSGGMVGNTIYFGEGSWLTVV.

This chain links TRBV28 with TRBJ1-1; no definite D call. The germline V gene has CDR1 MDHEN and CDR2 SYDVKM. This CDR3 contains 13 residues. V was shortened by 6 bases and J by 2 bases, with 10 bases between the two germline ends. CDR3 region: CASRIQINTEAFF. The CDR3 nucleotides read TGTGCCAGCAGAATACAGATTAACACTGAAGCTTTCTTT.

The J gene is TRBJ1-5, the V gene TRBV21-1; the D segment call TRBD1 is taken from the table without a DNA check. TRBV21-1 is flagged as a pseudogene. This CDR3 contains 17 residues. The CDR3 here is CASSKNRGGGFNQPQHF. The DNA of the CDR3 is TGTGCCAGCAGCAAGAACAGGGGAGGAGGTTTCAATCAGCCCCAGCATTTT.

This chain joins TRBV27 and TRBJ1-1, with no clear D. The CDR3 contains 20 residues. Trimming left V 5 bases short and J 0 bases short, with 28 bases between. CDR1 is MNHEY and CDR2 is SMNVEV in the germline V gene (reference sequence). The CDR3, as DNA: TGTGCCAGCAGTGTATTTAACCCCGGTCTCGACACCCGATTGAACACTGAAGCTTTCTTT. It codes for CASSVFNPGLDTRLNTEAFF.

The chain is built from TRBV30 and TRBJ2-3; D is unclear. Germline lookup yields CDR1 GTSNPN and CDR2 SVGIG (reference sequence). The length of the CDR3 is 11 residues. V was pared by 0 bases and J by 11 bases, with 9 bases between. The CDR3 protein is CAWSVLIVQYF. CDR3 nucleotide sequence: TGTGCCTGGAGTGTCTTGATAGTGCAGTATTTT. The full variable domain, in which reference TRBV30 and TRBJ2-3 provide the parts outside the CDR3, is SQTIHQWPATLVQPVGSPLSLECTVEGTSNPNLYWYRQAAGRGLQLLFYSVGIGQISSEVPQNLSASRPQDRQFILSSKKLLLSDSGFYLCAWSVLIVQYFGPGTRLTVL.

CDR3 in amino acids: CASSYSIGGVDGYTF. CDR3 coding DNA: TGTGCCAGCAGTTACTCGATAGGGGGCGTGGATGGCTACACCTTC. V usage is TRBV6-5 and J usage is TRBJ1-2; 7 positions match TRBD1. The V gene's germline CDR1 is MNHEY and CDR2 SVGAGI. With 0 bases clipped from V and 6 bases from J, the junction kept 7 bases outside the gene matches. The CDR3 is made up of 15 amino acids.

The chain employs TRBV11-3 and TRBJ1-1; D unclear. This CDR3 comprises 12 residues. With 4 bases removed from V and 5 bases from J, the gap between germline ends came to 8 bases. Germline V gene lookup returns CDR1 SGHNT and CDR2 YENEEA. Here the CDR3 DNA reads TGTGCCAGCAGCTCCACCGGTACTGAAGCTTTCTTT. Translating gives CASSSTGTEAFF.

The V gene is TRBV2, the J gene TRBJ1-1; TRBD1 matches at 9 bases. J was trimmed by 1 base and V by 6 bases; bases with no gene match: 3. The germline V gene encodes CDR1 SNHLY and CDR2 FYNNEI. The CDR3 has 14 amino acids. CDR3: CASRRQGGNTEAFF. The CDR3 coding sequence is TGTGCCAGCAGGCGACAGGGGGGGAACACTGAAGCTTTCTTT.

The gene calls are TRBV25-1 and TRBJ2-2; 8 nucleotides agree with TRBD1. With 2 bases clipped from V and 4 bases from J, the junction kept 6 bases outside the gene matches. There are 16 residues in the CDR3. Germline CDR1 and CDR2: MGHDK and SYGVNS. The CDR3 sequence is CASSEGNRGITGELFF. CDR3 nucleotide sequence: TGTGCCAGCAGTGAAGGGAACAGGGGGATCACCGGGGAGCTGTTTTTT. The complete variable domain, with remaining parts taken from reference TRBV25-1 and TRBJ2-2, reads EADIYQTPRYLVIGTGKKITLECSQTMGHDKMYWYQQDPGMELHLIHYSYGVNSTEKGDLSSESTVSRIRTEHFPLTLESARPSHTSQYLCASSEGNRGITGELFFGEGSRLTVL.